This T cell receptor (beta chain) was captured in a study of vaccination effects on CD4 cells after COVID-19. Across the study: Participants got two doses of BNT162b2 or mRNA-1273 vaccine. Study-level findings and limits: Common cold coronaviruses were cross-recognized by only 1 of 255 vaccine-induced clones in healthy vaccinees. Clones induced by infection and by vaccine showed marked clonal contraction late after vaccination.

CDR1 KGHDR and CDR2 SFDVKD come from the germline V gene. The CDR3 loop spans 13 amino acids. V lost 8 bases and J 0 bases, leaving 10 bases between the germline ends. It was after roughly ten days of culture that CD4+ T cells were isolated. Neither prior SARS-CoV-2 infection nor positive nucleocapsid antibodies were present in the vaccine recipients. TCRdb keeps only in-frame clones here, not all; method: immunoSEQ multiplex PCR. The sample shows approximately 40,000 clones, roughly 87% of them seen only once. For this clone: Its antigen is unidentified.

The TCR originated in a human donor who received a COVID-19 vaccine. Sample: CD4+ T cells from PBMCs cultured without peptide, taken before COVID-19 vaccination. This sequence joins TRBV24-1 and TRBJ2-7, with TRBD1 as a possible D gene (5 bases). In DNA form, the CDR3 reads TGTGCCACCAACCTCAGGGTCTCCTACGAGCAGTACGTC. As protein: CATNLRVSYEQYV.